This T cell receptor beta chain was profiled in a study of cytomegalovirus exposure and HLA in healthy donors. The study's findings and limits: When the data were analyzed later, several of the most significant clusters appeared to be linked to common viral pathogens. For TCR beta chains, V- and J-gene trimming was later linked to a missense DCLRE1C variant. The study recorded about 150 TCR beta chains that were cytomegalovirus-associated. In vitro work confirmed that a few CMV-associated chains recognize CMV antigens.

The germline gives CDR1 MNHNS, CDR2 SASEGT. The CDR3 has 15 amino acids. The V and J ends lost 1 base and 7 bases, in that order; junction bases with no gene match: 6. Regarding this clone: Its target is unknown.

A multiplex PCR was run with 60 Vbeta primers and 13 Jbeta primers. TCRdb's table, derived via immunoSEQ multiplex PCR, lists solely in-frame clones and lacks some. This table holds roughly 180,000 clones, 84% found once. The sample taken for sequencing was PBMCs. The chain employs TRBV6-1 and TRBJ1-5; 8 bases are a match to TRBD1. The receptor was derived from a man younger than 40 in good health and CMV-seronegative. The CDR3 DNA sequence: TGTGCCAGCAGTGAAGGGACAGGGCGTGTACAGCCCCAGCATTTT. Translation: CASSEGTGRVQPQHF.